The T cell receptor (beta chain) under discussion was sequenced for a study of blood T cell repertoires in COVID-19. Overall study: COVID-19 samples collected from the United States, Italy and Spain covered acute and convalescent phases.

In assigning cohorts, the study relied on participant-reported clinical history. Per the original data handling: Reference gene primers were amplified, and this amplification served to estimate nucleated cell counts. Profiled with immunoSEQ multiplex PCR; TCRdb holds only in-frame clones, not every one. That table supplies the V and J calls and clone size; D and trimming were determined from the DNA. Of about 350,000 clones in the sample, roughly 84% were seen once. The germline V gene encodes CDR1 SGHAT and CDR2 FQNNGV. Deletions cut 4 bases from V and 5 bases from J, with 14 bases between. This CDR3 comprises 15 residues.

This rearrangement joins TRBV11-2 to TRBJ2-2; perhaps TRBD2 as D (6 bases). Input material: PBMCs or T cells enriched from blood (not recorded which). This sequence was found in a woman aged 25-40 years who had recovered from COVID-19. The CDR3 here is CASSSTAGGTGELFF. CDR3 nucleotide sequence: TGTGCCAGCAGCTCTACAGCCGGGGGTACCGGGGAGCTGTTTTTT.